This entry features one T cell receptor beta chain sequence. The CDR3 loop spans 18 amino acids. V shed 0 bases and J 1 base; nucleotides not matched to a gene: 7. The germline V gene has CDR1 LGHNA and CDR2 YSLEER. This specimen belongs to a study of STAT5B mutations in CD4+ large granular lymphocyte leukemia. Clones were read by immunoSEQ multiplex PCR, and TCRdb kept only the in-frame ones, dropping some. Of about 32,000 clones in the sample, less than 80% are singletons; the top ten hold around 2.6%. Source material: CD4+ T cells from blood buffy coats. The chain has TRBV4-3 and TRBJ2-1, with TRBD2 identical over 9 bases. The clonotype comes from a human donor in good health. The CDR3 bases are TGCGCCAGCAGCCAAGATACCCTAGCGGGGCTATCCTACAATGAGCAGTTCTTC. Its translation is CASSQDTLAGLSYNEQFF.